The rows below give T cell receptor beta chains drawn from one sample of a study of control samples from healthy donors and cancer patients. This table comes from immunoSEQ multiplex PCR, and its TCRdb copy is limited to in-frame clones, with some not included. The sample carries tens of thousands of clones, approximately 90% recorded once. Sequencing was done on a sample of blood. Receptors originate from a woman between 50 and 59 years old in good health. Both conserved end residues are part of each CDR3. The D gene is left open where the match is weak. Expanded clones get a size class; other rows say once, few or many, or leave the size out.

V gene: TRBV24-1; CDR3 length: 17; D gene: TRBD1; clone size: .; J gene: TRBJ1-2; CDR3 protein: CATSDPRQQGTNYGYTF; CDR3 DNA: TGTGCCACCAGTGATCCACGGCAACAGGGGACTAACTATGGCTACACCTTC
V gene: TRBV2; CDR3 length: 16; D gene: TRBD1; clone size: .; J gene: TRBJ1-5; CDR3 protein: CASSESGRGQGQPQHF; CDR3 DNA: TGTGCCAGCAGTGAATCCGGCAGGGGGCAGGGGCAGCCCCAGCATTTT
V gene: TRBV14; CDR3 length: 13; D gene: TRBD1; clone size: .; J gene: TRBJ1-1; CDR3 protein: CASSRQGQGEAFF; CDR3 DNA: TGTGCCAGCAGCCGACAGGGGCAGGGTGAAGCTTTCTTT
V gene: TRBV7-3; CDR3 length: 14; D gene: TRBD2; clone size: once; J gene: TRBJ2-2; CDR3 protein: CASSRGGVTGELFF; CDR3 DNA: TGTGCCAGCAGCCGGGGGGGCGTCACCGGGGAGCTGTTTTTT
V gene: TRBV19; CDR3 length: 14; D gene: .; clone size: .; J gene: TRBJ1-1; CDR3 protein: CASSTSWRGTEAFF; CDR3 DNA: TGTGCCAGTAGTACCTCGTGGCGGGGAACTGAAGCTTTCTTT
V gene: TRBV2; CDR3 length: 14; D gene: .; clone size: .; J gene: TRBJ1-4; CDR3 protein: CATGPEGSGEKLFF; CDR3 DNA: TGTGCCACCGGTCCGGAGGGGTCCGGTGAAAAACTGTTTTTT
V gene: TRBV7-9; CDR3 length: 14; D gene: .; clone size: .; J gene: TRBJ1-1; CDR3 protein: CASSQRTSGTEAFF; CDR3 DNA: TGTGCCAGCAGCCAGAGGACCTCGGGCACTGAAGCTTTCTTT
V gene: TRBV20-1; CDR3 length: 11; D gene: .; clone size: .; J gene: TRBJ1-1; CDR3 protein: CSAPPSREAFF; CDR3 DNA: TGCAGTGCTCCACCCAGCCGTGAAGCTTTCTTT
V gene: TRBV19; CDR3 length: 14; D gene: TRBD1; clone size: .; J gene: TRBJ1-3; CDR3 protein: CASKGQNSGNTIYF; CDR3 DNA: TGTGCCAGTAAGGGACAGAACTCTGGAAACACCATATATTTT
V gene: TRBV6-5; CDR3 length: 13; D gene: .; clone size: .; J gene: TRBJ1-4; CDR3 protein: CASSNTGREKLFF; CDR3 DNA: TGTGCCAGCAGTAACACAGGGAGGGAAAAACTGTTTTTT
V gene: TRBV3-1/TRBV3-2; CDR3 length: 15; D gene: .; clone size: .; J gene: TRBJ2-1; CDR3 protein: CASSQLHLAPGEQFF; CDR3 DNA: TGTGCCAGCAGCCAGCTACATCTAGCTCCGGGGGAGCAGTTCTTC
V gene: TRBV7-9; CDR3 length: 13; D gene: .; clone size: .; J gene: TRBJ2-2; CDR3 protein: CASSPYWGEWVFF; CDR3 DNA: TGTGCCAGCAGCCCATACTGGGGAGAATGGGTGTTTTTT
V gene: TRBV7-9; CDR3 length: 15; D gene: .; clone size: .; J gene: TRBJ2-2; CDR3 protein: CASSLRPDLSGELFF; CDR3 DNA: TGTGCCAGCAGCTTACGACCGGACTTATCCGGGGAGCTGTTTTTT
V gene: TRBV6-1; CDR3 length: 13; D gene: .; clone size: once; J gene: TRBJ2-7; CDR3 protein: CASSEAAAYEQYF; CDR3 DNA: TGTGCCAGCAGTGAAGCGGCAGCCTACGAGCAGTACTTC
V gene: TRBV7-6; CDR3 length: 18; D gene: .; clone size: .; J gene: TRBJ1-1; CDR3 protein: CASSLAPGGGRVNTEAFF; CDR3 DNA: TGTGCCAGCAGCTTAGCCCCCGGGGGAGGTAGAGTGAACACTGAAGCTTTCTTT
V gene: TRBV7-2; CDR3 length: 14; D gene: TRBD1; clone size: .; J gene: TRBJ1-6; CDR3 protein: CASSLGQTGSPLHF; CDR3 DNA: TGTGCCAGCAGCTTGGGACAGACAGGTTCACCCCTCCACTTT
V gene: TRBV7-3; CDR3 length: 12; D gene: .; clone size: .; J gene: TRBJ2-7; CDR3 protein: CASSLGAGPQYF; CDR3 DNA: TGTGCCAGCAGCTTAGGAGCAGGCCCCCAGTACTTC
V gene: TRBV18; CDR3 length: 13; D gene: .; clone size: .; J gene: TRBJ1-5; CDR3 protein: CASSPSSNQPQHF; CDR3 DNA: TGTGCCAGCTCACCAAGTAGCAATCAGCCCCAGCATTTT
V gene: TRBV12-3/TRBV12-4; CDR3 length: 13; D gene: .; clone size: .; J gene: TRBJ1-2; CDR3 protein: CASSVDSGYGYTF; CDR3 DNA: TGTGCCAGCAGCGTGGACAGTGGATATGGCTACACCTTC
V gene: TRBV4-3; CDR3 length: 18; D gene: .; clone size: .; J gene: TRBJ1-2; CDR3 protein: CASSQDRLIGFQSYGYTF; CDR3 DNA: TGCGCCAGCAGCCAAGATCGATTGATAGGCTTCCAATCCTATGGCTACACCTTC
V gene: TRBV28; CDR3 length: 15; D gene: .; clone size: once; J gene: TRBJ1-3; CDR3 protein: CASSLSGSDGNTIYF; CDR3 DNA: TGTGCCAGCAGTTTATCGGGGTCGGATGGAAACACCATATATTTT
V gene: TRBV9; CDR3 length: 15; D gene: .; clone size: .; J gene: TRBJ2-3; CDR3 protein: CASSVVLGGPDTQYF; CDR3 DNA: TGTGCCAGCAGCGTAGTTCTAGGGGGGCCAGATACGCAGTATTTT
V gene: TRBV5-1; CDR3 length: 15; D gene: .; clone size: .; J gene: TRBJ1-1; CDR3 protein: CASSATTVRNTEAFF; CDR3 DNA: TGCGCCAGCAGCGCAACGACAGTTAGGAACACTGAAGCTTTCTTT
V gene: TRBV29-1; CDR3 length: 14; D gene: .; clone size: .; J gene: TRBJ2-3; CDR3 protein: CSVEDPPATDTQYF; CDR3 DNA: TGCAGCGTTGAAGATCCGCCAGCCACAGATACGCAGTATTTT